Below are 26 T cell receptor beta chains sequenced from a single sample in a study of T cell repertoires in cytomegalovirus infection. MiXCR, run by TCRdb on the reads, gives a single entry per CDR3 protein. This table holds 200,000 or so distinct CDR3 sequences, around 40% found once. The antigens for these receptors are not known. The sample in question was CD8+ T cells from cultured PBMCs, obtained from culture after CMV antigen stimulation. The origin of the receptors is a human donor in good health (CMV status not recorded). Some clones in this sample may be carry-over from other donors' samples.

The chain combines TRBV11-3 with TRBJ2-3; D not certain. CDR3 length: 15 amino acids. The germline V and J ends were trimmed by 1 base and 0 bases, with 8 bases remaining between them. CDR1 SGHNT and CDR2 YENEEA come from the germline V gene. This CDR3 is CASSLAVSSTDTQYF. In DNA, the CDR3 is TGTGCCAGCAGCTTAGCCGTTTCAAGCACAGATACGCAGTATTTT.

This clonotype was observed a few times. The chain is built from TRBV12-3 or TRBV12-4 and TRBJ2-1; D is unclear. The CDR3 covers 13 residues. V gave up 6 bases and J gave up 6 bases, with 12 bases separating them. The CDR3 loop is CASSASRSNEQFF. Written as DNA, the CDR3 is TGTGCCAGCAGCGCATCCAGGAGCAATGAGCAGTTCTTC.

This clonotype was seen a few times. The V and J genes are TRBV20-1 and TRBJ2-1; the match to TRBD2 covers 7 bases. The CDR3 consists of 16 residues. From germline, CDR1 is DFQATT and CDR2 SNEGSKA (reference sequence). Losses at the gene ends were 2 bases for V and 7 bases for J; bases not matched to a gene: 14. This CDR3 reads CSARSSMTSSSNEQFF. The CDR3 DNA sequence: TGCAGTGCTAGATCCTCGATGACTAGCAGTAGTAATGAGCAGTTCTTC.

The rearrangement uses TRBV7-3 and TRBJ2-1; D perhaps matches TRBD1 (5 bases). CDR3 length: 16 amino acids. Trimming removed 0 bases at V and 5 bases at J, with 14 bases between. Germline-derived CDR1 and CDR2 are SGHTA and FQGTGA. CDR3 sequence: CASSLTGLGVNNEQFF. Here the CDR3 DNA reads TGTGCCAGCAGCTTAACAGGGTTAGGGGTTAACAATGAGCAGTTCTTC.

This clonotype was counted only a few times. The genes are TRBV15 and TRBJ2-1, with a possible D match to TRBD1 (6 bases). V gave up 0 bases and J gave up 2 bases, with 14 bases separating them. Germline CDR1 and CDR2: LNHNV and YYDKDF (reference sequence). There are 17 residues in the CDR3. This CDR3 is CATSREGAGIAYNEQFF. DNA for the CDR3: TGTGCCACCAGCAGAGAGGGGGCCGGGATCGCCTACAATGAGCAGTTCTTC.

This clonotype has just a few counts. The rearrangement uses TRBV24-1 and TRBJ2-1; tentative D call: TRBD1 (6 bases). Trimming pared 5 bases from V and 2 bases from J, leaving 9 bases between. The CDR3 is 14 amino acids. In germline, CDR1 is KGHDR, CDR2 SFDVKD. Here the CDR3 reads CATSGDRPYNEQFF. CDR3 nucleotides: TGTGCCACCAGTGGCGACAGGCCCTACAATGAGCAGTTCTTC.

This clonotype has just a few counts. The V gene is TRBV7-3, the J gene TRBJ1-2; possibly TRBD1 for D (5 bases). CDR1 is SGHTA and CDR2 is FQGTGA in the germline V gene. The V gene lost 5 bases and the J gene lost 2 bases, with 15 bases spanning the gap. There are 15 residues in the CDR3. The CDR3 region is CASSPGTVGNYGYTF. The CDR3 DNA sequence: TGTGCCAGCAGCCCCGGGACCGTTGGCAACTATGGCTACACCTTC.

V and J are TRBV11-1 and TRBJ1-1; a weak D match, TRBD1 (5 bases). The CDR3 has 14 amino acids. Germline CDR1 is SGHAT and CDR2 is FQDESV (reference sequence). V gave up 2 bases and J gave up 7 bases, with 14 bases separating them. CDR3 region: CASSLRGLHLEAFF. CDR3 sequence (DNA): TGTGCCAGCAGCTTACGGGGACTTCATCTTGAAGCTTTCTTT.

The sample holds many counts of this clonotype. The chain joins TRBV25-1 to TRBJ1-2; tentatively, D is TRBD1 (6 bases). Germline V lookup: CDR1 MGHDK, CDR2 SYGVNS. This CDR3 contains 13 residues. Trimming took off 6 bases at V and 3 bases at J, with 11 bases between the two ends. The CDR3 protein is CASRGDTYYGYTF. The CDR3 bases are TGTGCCAGCAGAGGGGACACCTACTATGGCTACACCTTC.

This clonotype was found a few times. CDR3 amino acids: CASSPQDRVSYEQYF. The CDR3 region has the DNA TGTGCCAGCAGTCCACAGGACAGGGTATCCTACGAGCAGTACTTC. The genes are TRBV28 and TRBJ2-7; 8 bases map to TRBD1. V gave up 5 bases and J gave up 1 base; unmatched junction bases: 7. There are 15 residues in the CDR3. Germline CDR1 and CDR2: MDHEN and SYDVKM.

J is TRBJ2-3 and V is TRBV7-9; 7 bases match TRBD1. This CDR3 region has 15 residues. J gave up 4 bases and V 2 bases, and 6 bases lay outside the gene matches. Germline V gene lookup returns CDR1 SEHNR and CDR2 FQNEAQ (reference sequence). CDR3 nucleotides: TGTGCCAGCAGCTTAAGAGACAGGGCGGCAGATACGCAGTATTTT. Translated, it gives CASSLRDRAADTQYF.

The rearrangement uses TRBV27 and TRBJ1-2, with 7 bases aligning to TRBD1. Trimming at V came to 2 bases and at J to 4 bases, leaving 4 bases not matched to a gene. The germline gives CDR1 MNHEY, CDR2 SMNVEV (reference sequence). This CDR3 has 14 residues. DNA of the CDR3: TGTGCCAGCAGTTTAGGTACAGGGGCCTATGGCTACACCTTC. Encoded protein: CASSLGTGAYGYTF.

On this clonotype itself: The junction does not match germline at one end; this may be a read error. The chain recombines TRBV4-2 with TRBJ1-1; unclear D gene. The CDR3 has 14 amino acids. The germline CDR1 and CDR2 sequences are LGHNA and YNFKEQ. CDR3 sequence reads: CASSQAVMNTEAFF. The CDR3 DNA reads TGTGCCAGCAGTCAAGCTGTTATGAACACTGAAGCTTTCTTT.

The J gene is TRBJ2-7, the V gene TRBV27; tentative D call: TRBD2 (5 bases). This CDR3 comprises 16 residues. In germline, CDR1 is MNHEY, CDR2 SMNVEV (reference sequence). The V end lost 3 bases, the J end lost 5 bases, and 20 bases lay between the germline ends. CDR3 region: CASSFLSPAGWDEQYF. The CDR3 bases are TGTGCCAGCAGTTTTCTCTCCCCCGCGGGTTGGGACGAGCAGTACTTC.

The J gene is TRBJ1-1, the V gene TRBV10-3, with D possibly matching TRBD1 (6 bases). Germline V gene lookup returns CDR1 ENHRY and CDR2 SYGVKD. V lost 3 bases and J 5 bases, leaving 10 bases between the germline ends. There are 13 residues in the CDR3. CDR3 residues: CAISDEGGTEAFF. CDR3 nucleotide sequence: TGTGCCATCAGTGACGAAGGGGGAACTGAAGCTTTCTTT.

This clonotype was detected a few times. The gene calls are TRBV27 and TRBJ2-7, with D unresolved. CDR1 and CDR2 from the germline V gene are MNHEY and SMNVEV (reference sequence). The V and J ends lost 8 bases and 0 bases respectively, with 8 bases between them. The CDR3 runs to 12 residues. DNA for the CDR3: TGTGCCAGCGGGCCGGGCTCCTACGAGCAGTACTTC. It is translated as CASGPGSYEQYF.

This clonotype was counted ten times or more. The chain uses TRBV7-2 and TRBJ2-5; the D gene is possibly TRBD2 (5 bases). Trimming cost V 4 bases and J 5 bases, with 17 bases left between them. The germline gives CDR1 SGHTA, CDR2 FQGNSA. The CDR3 is made up of 15 amino acids. Here the CDR3 DNA reads TGTGCCAGCAGCTCCGGACCGTTCCCGGGGGAGACCCAGTACTTC. Its protein is CASSSGPFPGETQYF.

In nucleotides, the CDR3 is TGTGCCAGTAGTATAGTGGGGGATCAGCCCCAGCATTTT. Translating it yields CASSIVGDQPQHF. V and J are TRBV19 and TRBJ1-5; D may be TRBD1 (5 bases). This CDR3 is 13 amino acids long. Germline V gene sequence: CDR1 LNHDA, CDR2 SQIVND (reference sequence). Trimming took 1 base from V and 5 from J, leaving 6 bases between them. The variable domain in full, completed from reference TRBV19 and TRBJ1-5, reads DGGITQSPKYLFRKEGQNVTLSCEQNLNHDAMYWYRQDPGQGLRLIYYSQIVNDFQKGDIAEGYSVSREKKESFPLTVTSAQKNPTAFYLCASSIVGDQPQHFGDGTRLSIL.

This clonotype was seen a few times. The chain carries TRBV6-6 and TRBJ2-1, with D maybe TRBD2 (6 bases). The CDR3 loop spans 16 amino acids. Per the germline V gene, CDR1 is MNHNY and CDR2 is SVGAGI (reference sequence). The germline V and J ends were trimmed by 0 bases and 8 bases, with 17 bases remaining between them. The CDR3 loop reads CASSYSMEGLGDEQFF. The CDR3 nucleotides are TGTGCCAGCAGTTACTCGATGGAGGGTCTCGGGGATGAGCAGTTCTTC.

The chain is built from TRBV5-6 and TRBJ1-2; 7 bases are shared with TRBD1. The ends lost 3 bases at V and 7 bases at J; junction bases unmatched: 9. This CDR3 is 14 amino acids long. CDR1 and CDR2 (germline): SGHDT, YYEEEE. As DNA, the CDR3 is TGTGCCAGCAGCTGGGGGCCGGCAGGGGGTGGCTACACCTTC. Translating it yields CASSWGPAGGGYTF. The whole variable domain, remainder taken from reference TRBV5-6 and TRBJ1-2, is DAGVTQSPTHLIKTRGQQVTLRCSPKSGHDTVSWYQQALGQGPQFIFQYYEEEERQRGNFPDRFSGHQFPNYSSELNVNALLLGDSALYLCASSWGPAGGGYTFGSGTRLTVV.

Here the CDR3 reads CSFMEGYNEQFF. For the CDR3, the DNA is TGCAGCTTTATGGAAGGATACAATGAGCAGTTCTTC. The V gene is TRBV29-1, the J gene TRBJ2-1; no reliable D call. This CDR3 region has 12 residues. With 8 bases removed from V and 4 bases from J, the gap between germline ends came to 12 bases. Germline V gene lookup returns CDR1 SQVTM and CDR2 ANQGSEA.

The chain has TRBV6-8 and TRBJ2-2; D uncertain. CDR3 size: 18 residues. With 0 bases removed from V and 1 base from J, the gap between germline ends came to 15 bases. Germline-derived CDR1 and CDR2 are MNHGY and SAAAGT. The CDR3 DNA follows: TGTGCCAGCAGTTACTCGCAAGCTTGGTACCTGAACACCGGGGAGCTGTTTTTT. Translation: CASSYSQAWYLNTGELFF.

This clonotype was counted ten times or more. The CDR3 nucleotides are TGTGCCAGCAGCTTAGGCTTGGTCACTGAAGCTTTCTTT. Amino acid sequence: CASSLGLVTEAFF. This rearrangement joins TRBV7-2 to TRBJ1-1; no firm D call. The CDR3 loop spans 13 amino acids. V dropped 1 base and J dropped 4 bases, with 7 bases sitting between them. Germline assignment: CDR1 SGHTA and CDR2 FQGNSA.

The rearrangement links TRBV10-3 to TRBJ2-1, with a possible D match to TRBD2 (6 bases). Germline V gene data show CDR1 as ENHRY and CDR2 as SYGVKD. V lost 6 bases and J 4 bases, leaving 10 bases between the germline ends. CDR3 length: 13 residues. The CDR3 sequence: CAISGSIYNEQFF. Here the CDR3 DNA reads TGTGCCATCAGCGGGAGTATTTACAATGAGCAGTTCTTC.

This chain connects TRBV7-4 to TRBJ2-7; TRBD1 matches at 7 bases. V trimming: 5 bases; J trimming: 0 bases; junction bases outside the gene matches: 4. The CDR3 consists of 14 residues. Germline V gives CDR1 SGHVT, CDR2 SQSDAQ. The chain's CDR3 is CASSLQGNSYEQYF. The CDR3 bases are TGTGCCAGCAGCCTACAGGGGAACTCCTACGAGCAGTACTTC.

This chain joins TRBV19 and TRBJ1-2; D might be TRBD1 (6 bases). The germline V gene has CDR1 LNHDA and CDR2 SQIVND (reference sequence). The CDR3 is 18 amino acids. V lost 5 bases, J lost 0 bases, and 22 bases lay in between. The CDR3 bases are TGTGCCAGTAGTTCACCCCCGGGACAAGCCCCTCCTAACTATGGCTACACCTTC. Its translation: CASSSPPGQAPPNYGYTF.